Included here is one T cell receptor beta chain sequence, with context. The data were obtained in a study of radiotherapy plus CTLA-4 blockade in lung cancer. The method was immunoSEQ multiplex PCR; TCRdb's version includes in-frame clones alone and lacks a portion of them. The table has 60,000 to 70,000 clones, 79% seen once. Per germline, CDR1 LGHNA and CDR2 YSLEER. The CDR3 is 17 residues long. J was trimmed by 4 bases and V by 0 bases; bases with no gene match: 9. This TCR derives from a human donor with non-small cell lung cancer who had a complete response to radiotherapy plus ipilimumab. This sample comprised peripheral blood, obtained from a patient treated with radiotherapy plus ipilimumab. The V call is TRBV4-3, the J call TRBJ1-2; 9 bases are a match to TRBD1. The CDR3 protein is CASSQESRGQGIYGYTF. CDR3 DNA: TGCGCCAGCAGCCAAGAATCCCGTGGACAGGGGATCTATGGCTACACCTTC.